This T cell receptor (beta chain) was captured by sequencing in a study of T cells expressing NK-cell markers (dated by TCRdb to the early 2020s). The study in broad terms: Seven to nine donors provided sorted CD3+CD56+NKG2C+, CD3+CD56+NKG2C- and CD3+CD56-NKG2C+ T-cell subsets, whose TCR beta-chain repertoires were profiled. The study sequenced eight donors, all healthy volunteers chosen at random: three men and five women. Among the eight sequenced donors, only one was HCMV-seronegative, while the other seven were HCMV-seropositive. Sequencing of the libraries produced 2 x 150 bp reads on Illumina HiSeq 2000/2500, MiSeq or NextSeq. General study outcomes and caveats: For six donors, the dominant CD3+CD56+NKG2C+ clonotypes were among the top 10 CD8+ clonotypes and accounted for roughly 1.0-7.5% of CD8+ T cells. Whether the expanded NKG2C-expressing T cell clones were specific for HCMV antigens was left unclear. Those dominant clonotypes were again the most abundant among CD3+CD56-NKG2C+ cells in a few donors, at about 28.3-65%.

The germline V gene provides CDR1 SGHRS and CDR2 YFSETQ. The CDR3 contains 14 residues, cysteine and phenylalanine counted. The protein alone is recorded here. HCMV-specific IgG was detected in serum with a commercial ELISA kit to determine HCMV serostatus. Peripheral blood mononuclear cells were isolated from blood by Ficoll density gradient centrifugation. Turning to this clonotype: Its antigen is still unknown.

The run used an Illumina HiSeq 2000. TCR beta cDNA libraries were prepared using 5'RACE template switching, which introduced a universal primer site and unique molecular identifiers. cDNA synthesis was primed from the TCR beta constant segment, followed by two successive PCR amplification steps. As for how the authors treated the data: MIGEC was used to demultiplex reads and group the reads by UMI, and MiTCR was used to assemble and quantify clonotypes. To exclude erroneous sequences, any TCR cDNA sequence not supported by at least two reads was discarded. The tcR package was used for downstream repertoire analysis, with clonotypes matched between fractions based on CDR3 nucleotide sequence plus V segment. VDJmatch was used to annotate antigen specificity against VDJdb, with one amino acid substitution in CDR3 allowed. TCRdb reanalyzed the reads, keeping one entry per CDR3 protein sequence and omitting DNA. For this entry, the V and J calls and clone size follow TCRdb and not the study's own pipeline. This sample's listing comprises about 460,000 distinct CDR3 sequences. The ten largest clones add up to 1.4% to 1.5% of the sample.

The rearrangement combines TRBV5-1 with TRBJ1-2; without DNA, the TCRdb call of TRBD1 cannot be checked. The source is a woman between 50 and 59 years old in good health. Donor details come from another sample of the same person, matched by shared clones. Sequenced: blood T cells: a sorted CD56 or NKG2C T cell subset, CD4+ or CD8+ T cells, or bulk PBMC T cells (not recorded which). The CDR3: CASSPPDKGYGYTF.